The source of this T cell receptor beta chain is a study of neoadjuvant anti-PD-1 for oral cavity cancer. As for the study in general: Patients without progression got a fourth dose around day 43.

Findings and limits, study-wide: With a few patients per group, TCR findings need larger cohorts.

This CDR3 has 15 amino acids. Germline V gives CDR1 SGDLS, CDR2 YYNGEE. V lost 5 bases and J 5 bases, leaving 19 bases between the germline ends. Assay: immunoSEQ multiplex PCR; the TCRdb copy retains only in-frame clones and omits some. The sample holds 40,000 or so clones, 35% to 45% seen once. Time point meaning: after neoadjuvant nivolumab, at surgical resection. Comment on this clone: Its target is not known.

The chain employs TRBV9 and TRBJ2-5; D remains ambiguous. The specimen was tumor tissue, collected after nivolumab (anti-PD-1) treatment. The receptor was isolated from a person between 40 and 79 years old with oral cavity squamous cell carcinoma. The CDR3 sequence: CASSLSSTGSETQYF. CDR3 sequence (DNA): TGTGCCAGCAGTCTATCTAGTACGGGCTCGGAGACCCAGTACTTC.